This T cell receptor beta chain was profiled in a study of human T cells and chemical hapten exposure. Study in general: Upper back patch tests used 0.01% DPC, scored after 6 days.

Documented time point: patch test 1, 2 weeks after DPC sensitization. Described treatment: therapeutic diphenylcyclopropenone sensitization with weekly scalp DPC. The study drew its donors from alopecia patients who were 18 to 70 years old and suitable for DPC. Study outcomes and limitations: Counts of TCRs expanded at PT1 correlated positively with patch test score. Versus controls, significantly more large CDR3 similarity clusters arose from expanded TCRs.

This clonotype was recorded many times. The antigen is not known. One entry per CDR3 protein results from TCRdb running MiXCR on the RACE reads. This sample has around 100,000 distinct CDR3 sequences, with approximately 10% found just once. This clonotype was sampled from a woman aged 40 to 50 with alopecia areata. Some clones in this sample may be carry-over from other donors' samples. The sequencing used whole blood, collected in connection with sensitization to the hapten diphenylcyclopropenone (DPC).

The CDR3 region is CAWSPGQRSYEQYF. The CDR3 nucleotides are TGTGCCTGGAGCCCAGGTCAACGCTCCTACGAGCAGTACTTC. The rearrangement uses TRBV30 and TRBJ2-7; D uncertain. Trimming shortened V by 3 bases and J by 0 bases, and 12 bases separated the two germline ends. CDR3 length: 14 residues. The germline V gene has CDR1 GTSNPN and CDR2 SVGIG (reference sequence). The full variable domain, in which reference TRBV30 and TRBJ2-7 provide the parts outside the CDR3, is SQTIHQWPATLVQPVGSPLSLECTVEGTSNPNLYWYRQAAGRGLQLLFYSVGIGQISSEVPQNLSASRPQDRQFILSSKKLLLSDSGFYLCAWSPGQRSYEQYFGPGTRLTVT.